The 10 T cell receptor beta chains below come from one sample, sequenced in a study of cytomegalovirus exposure and HLA in healthy donors. Primers included in the PCR were 60 Vbeta and 13 Jbeta primers. TCRdb's table, derived via immunoSEQ multiplex PCR, lists solely in-frame clones and lacks some. The table has about 160,000 clones, more than 75% seen once. The source material was PBMCs. The receptors shown here come from a girl aged 2 to 9 in good health and CMV-seropositive.

V is TRBV30 and J is TRBJ1-2; 9 bases map to TRBD1. The CDR3 is 14 amino acids. The germline V gene has CDR1 GTSNPN and CDR2 SVGIG (reference sequence). V was clipped by 4 bases and J by 4 bases; unmatched bases: 7. The chain's CDR3 is CAWNWGQGFYGYTF. In DNA, the CDR3 is TGTGCCTGGAATTGGGGACAGGGTTTCTATGGCTACACCTTC.

The V gene is TRBV30, the J gene TRBJ1-3, with unresolved D. The CDR3 has 13 amino acids. CDR1 and CDR2 from the germline V gene are GTSNPN and SVGIG (reference sequence). The germline V and J ends were trimmed by 3 bases and 1 base, with 7 bases remaining between them. As DNA, the CDR3 is TGTGCCTGGAGGCGGGCTTCTGGAAACACCATATATTTT. Translated, it gives CAWRRASGNTIYF.

The chain combines TRBV30 with TRBJ1-1, with 7 nucleotides matching TRBD1. This CDR3 comprises 13 residues. Germline loops: CDR1 GTSNPN, CDR2 SVGIG (reference sequence). Losses at the gene ends were 2 bases for V and 3 bases for J; bases not matched to a gene: 3. The CDR3 nucleotides read TGTGCCTGGAGTTTCCAGGGGGACACTGAAGCTTTCTTT. This sequence encodes CAWSFQGDTEAFF.

V and J are TRBV30 and TRBJ2-3; 7 bases match TRBD1. The junction had 11 bases not matched to a gene; V was cut back by 5 bases and J by 0 bases. This CDR3 is built from 16 residues. Germline V gene lookup returns CDR1 GTSNPN and CDR2 SVGIG (reference sequence). CDR3 sequence: CAWGGKRGPSTDTQYF. The CDR3 DNA reads TGTGCCTGGGGAGGAAAGAGGGGGCCTAGCACAGATACGCAGTATTTT.

The chain carries TRBV4-1 and TRBJ2-4; 8 bases are shared with TRBD1. The CDR3 is 16 residues long. Germline V gene data show CDR1 as MGHRA and CDR2 as YSYEKL. V was clipped by 5 bases and J by 6 bases; unmatched bases: 12. CDR3 coding DNA: TGCGCCAGCAGCTTCCCCCAGGGGGCTGGGAGAAACATTCAGTACTTC. Translating gives CASSFPQGAGRNIQYF.

CDR3: CASSSGHLSGNTIYF. CDR3 coding DNA: TGTGCCAGCAGTTCTGGACACCTCTCTGGAAACACCATATATTTT. This chain links TRBV28 with TRBJ1-3; weak D call: TRBD1 (5 bases). CDR3 size: 15 residues. Germline V gene lookup returns CDR1 MDHEN and CDR2 SYDVKM. The V and J ends lost 4 bases and 0 bases respectively, with 10 bases between them.

The chain links TRBV5-4 to TRBJ2-3; weak D call: TRBD2 (6 bases). Germline V CDR1 and CDR2: SGHNT, YYREEE (reference sequence). This CDR3 spans 17 amino acids. The V end was cut by 2 bases, the J end by 3 bases, with 19 bases between. CDR3 sequence: CASSFTSPLGVTDTQYF. The CDR3 DNA reads TGTGCCAGCAGCTTCACTAGCCCACTAGGCGTGACAGATACGCAGTATTTT.

The chain combines TRBV28 with TRBJ1-5; D possibly corresponds to TRBD1 (5 bases). The CDR3 sequence is 16 residues long. V gave up 1 base and J gave up 11 bases, with 21 bases separating them. Germline V gene sequence: CDR1 MDHEN, CDR2 SYDVKM. CDR3 region: CASSLFGREGRRAQHF. CDR3 in DNA: TGTGCCAGCAGTTTATTTGGTAGGGAGGGGCGGAGAGCCCAGCATTTT.

The chain employs TRBV11-2 and TRBJ2-3; weak D call: TRBD2 (5 bases). V gave up 5 bases and J gave up 3 bases, with 15 bases separating them. The CDR3 covers 15 residues. CDR1 is SGHAT and CDR2 is FQNNGV in the germline V gene. The CDR3 coding sequence is TGTGCCAGCAGCCGCGGACTGCACGAGACAGATACGCAGTATTTT. Translated, it gives CASSRGLHETDTQYF.

A few counts support this clone. This sample includes further DNA sequences coding for the same CDR3. The V gene is TRBV19, the J gene TRBJ1-5; D might be TRBD1 (6 bases). Germline V gives CDR1 LNHDA, CDR2 SQIVND (reference sequence). The CDR3 runs 15 residues. Trimming removed 7 bases at V and 0 bases at J, with 13 bases between. The CDR3 nucleotides are TGTGCCAGTACCCGGACAGCTTATAGCAATCAGCCCCAGCATTTT. Translating it yields CASTRTAYSNQPQHF.